This TCR beta chain was identified in a study of blood T cell repertoires in COVID-19. At the level of the study: The analysed material was cDNA or gDNA that came from T cells, B-cell-depleted T cells, or PBMCs.

During active infection, Seattle patients enrolled and were then monitored through disease. V lost 0 bases and J 4 bases, leaving 14 bases between the germline ends. CDR1 SGHRS and CDR2 YFSETQ come from the germline V gene. CDR3 length: 16 amino acids. As processed by the authors: Counts of nucleated cells, estimated from reference gene primer amplification, were obtained. TCRdb keeps only in-frame clones here, not all; method: immunoSEQ multiplex PCR. V and J calls and clone size are those listed in that table; D and trimming were worked out from the DNA. This table holds 350,000 to 400,000 clones, 89% found once.

The gene calls are TRBV5-1 and TRBJ1-3; D is unresolved. Material: peripheral blood. The clonotype originates from a woman aged 30 to 39 with COVID-19, enrolled during active disease. CDR3 region: CASSLAPTGGGNTIYF. CDR3 coding DNA: TGCGCCAGCAGCTTGGCCCCGACGGGCGGGGGAAACACCATATATTTT.